This T cell receptor beta chain was identified in a study of blood T cell repertoires in COVID-19. About the research overall: The study drew acute and convalescent COVID-19 samples from the United States, Italy and Spain.

Assay used: immunoSEQ multiplex PCR; TCRdb lists only in-frame clones, some missing. The table shows roughly 320,000 clones, with 85% to 90% occurring only once. Source material: peripheral blood. The TCR comes from a woman aged 50 to 60 with COVID-19, enrolled during active disease.

This CDR3 is CASNYRAEKLFF. The CDR3 DNA reads as TGTGCCAGCAATTACAGGGCAGAAAAACTGTTTTTT. The J gene is TRBJ1-4, the V gene TRBV12-3 or TRBV12-4, with D perhaps TRBD1 (6 bases). Trimming took 7 bases from V and 8 from J, leaving 11 bases between them. The CDR3 spans 12 residues.